This passage covers 15 T cell receptor beta chains from one sample sequenced in a study of CD8 T cells in ankylosing spondylitis. From the 5' RACE reads, TCRdb called clonotypes with MiXCR, one entry per CDR3 protein. The data contain under 120,000 distinct CDR3 sequences, about 25% of them seen just once; the ten biggest clones take up 9% to 15%. The specimen was synovial fluid, either unsorted or a sorted T cell fraction (not recorded which). The receptors were gathered from a male donor with ankylosing spondylitis.

In this sample, this clonotype turned up a few times. The rearrangement joins TRBV28 to TRBJ2-7, with TRBD1 matching over 7 bases. Germline V gene lookup returns CDR1 MDHEN and CDR2 SYDVKM. The CDR3 covers 11 residues. V trimming: 8 bases; J trimming: 4 bases; junction bases outside the gene matches: 2. This CDR3 reads CASVRGYEQYV. The DNA for the CDR3 is TGTGCCAGCGTCAGGGGGTACGAGCAGTACGTC.

This clonotype was seen ten or more times. J is TRBJ1-5 and V is TRBV20-1; 8 bases align to TRBD1. Germline lookup yields CDR1 DFQATT and CDR2 SNEGSKA (reference sequence). CDR3 length: 14 residues. J gave up 3 bases and V 4 bases, and 5 bases lay outside the gene matches. The CDR3 region is CSAIGTGYNQPQHF. CDR3 in DNA: TGCAGTGCTATAGGGACAGGCTACAATCAGCCCCAGCATTTT.

The V and J genes are TRBV20-1 and TRBJ2-1; 10 bases are a match to TRBD2. V dropped 3 bases and J dropped 10; count of bases not matched to a gene: 6. Germline lookup yields CDR1 DFQATT and CDR2 SNEGSKA (reference sequence). This CDR3 region has 13 residues. In nucleotides, the CDR3 is TGCAGTGCTAGGGCCAGACTAGCGGGCGAGCAGTTCTTC. Residues: CSARARLAGEQFF.

This clonotype was picked up a small number of times. The chain is built from TRBV3-1 and TRBJ1-1, with TRBD1 identical over 7 bases. Trimming at V came to 0 bases and at J to 3 bases, leaving 7 bases not matched to a gene. This CDR3 contains 16 residues. Germline V gives CDR1 LGHDT, CDR2 YNNKEL (reference sequence). CDR3 residues: CASSQDNRGWDTEAFF. For the CDR3, the DNA is TGTGCCAGCAGCCAAGACAACAGGGGATGGGACACTGAAGCTTTCTTT.

The J gene is TRBJ2-7, the V gene TRBV11-2; TRBD2 aligns across 13 bases. The CDR3 sequence is 18 residues long. Losses at the gene ends were 1 base for V and 5 bases for J; bases not matched to a gene: 11. The germline CDR1 and CDR2 sequences are SGHAT and FQNNGV. The CDR3 DNA sequence: TGTGCCAGCAGCTTAGGGACTAGCGGGAGAGTAAGGGCCAACGAGCAGTACTTC. Residues: CASSLGTSGRVRANEQYF.

This clonotype showed up just a few times. The chain carries TRBV7-2 and TRBJ1-5; no clear D gene. In germline, CDR1 is SGHTA, CDR2 FQGNSA. The CDR3 is 13 amino acids. V was shortened by 5 bases and J by 4 bases, with 9 bases between the two germline ends. CDR3 region: CASSAQINQPQHF. The CDR3 region has the DNA TGTGCCAGCAGCGCACAGATTAATCAGCCCCAGCATTTT.

This clonotype showed up just a few times. This chain connects TRBV19 to TRBJ2-1; TRBD1 matches 7 bases. The CDR3 has 15 amino acids. Per the germline V gene, CDR1 is LNHDA and CDR2 is SQIVND (reference sequence). Losses at the gene ends were 5 bases for V and 0 bases for J; bases not matched to a gene: 4. The CDR3 coding sequence is TGTGCCAGTAGTGACAGGGCGAGCTCCTACAATGAGCAGTTCTTC. It translates to CASSDRASSYNEQFF.

This clonotype was seen many times. The chain joins TRBV29-1 to TRBJ2-2; TRBD1 or TRBD2 may be the D gene (5 bases each). CDR3 length: 11 residues. V gave up 7 bases and J gave up 6 bases, with 9 bases separating them. Germline-derived CDR1 and CDR2 are SQVTM and ANQGSEA. This CDR3 is CSGQGAGELFF. The CDR3 DNA sequence: TGCAGCGGCCAGGGAGCCGGGGAGCTGTTTTTT.

A few counts support this clonotype. The rearrangement joins TRBV11-2 to TRBJ2-3; no clear D gene. Trimming removed 0 bases at V and 1 base at J, with 8 bases between. Germline lookup yields CDR1 SGHAT and CDR2 FQNNGV. This CDR3 is built from 15 residues. The CDR3 DNA reads TGTGCCAGCAGCTTAGATGGGTGGGGCACAGATACGCAGTATTTT. It translates to CASSLDGWGTDTQYF.

This clonotype was seen only a few times. The chain links TRBV20-1 to TRBJ1-6; unclear D gene. The CDR3 is 14 residues long. V lost 0 bases and J lost 4, with 7 bases in between. Germline CDR1 reads DFQATT; CDR2 reads SNEGSKA (reference sequence). CDR3 DNA: TGCAGTGCTAGAGATGCCTCTTATAATTCACCCCTCCACTTT. Its translation: CSARDASYNSPLHF.

This clonotype was seen more than once but under ten times. The chain has TRBV18 and TRBJ2-2; D gene unclear. V was shortened by 4 bases and J by 1 base, with 7 bases between the two germline ends. Germline V lookup: CDR1 KGHSH, CDR2 LQKENI. The CDR3 consists of 14 residues. The CDR3 nucleotides read TGTGCCAGCTCACTTCAGGAGAACACCGGGGAGCTGTTTTTT. Its protein is CASSLQENTGELFF.

The chain employs TRBV10-3 and TRBJ2-1; D may be TRBD2 (6 bases). V shed 10 bases and J shed 9 bases, with 22 bases lying between them. This CDR3 region has 14 residues. From germline, CDR1 is ENHRY and CDR2 SYGVKD. The chain's CDR3 is CATTGGAGEVEQFF. The CDR3 DNA reads TGTGCCACCACTGGGGGAGCGGGCGAAGTTGAGCAGTTCTTC.

This sequence joins TRBV4-2 and TRBJ1-1; D not certain. The V end lost 1 base, the J end lost 1 base, and 10 bases lay between the germline ends. The CDR3 has 15 residues. Germline V gene lookup returns CDR1 LGHNA and CDR2 YNFKEQ. The DNA for the CDR3 is TGTGCCAGCAGCCAAGGGGGTCGGGGGAACACTGAAGCTTTCTTT. It specifies CASSQGGRGNTEAFF.

The genes are TRBV29-1 and TRBJ1-1; 9 bases line up with TRBD1. After removal of 6 bases from V and 2 bases from J, the junction contained 4 bases not matched to a gene. This CDR3 is 13 amino acids long. The germline V gene has CDR1 SQVTM and CDR2 ANQGSEA. CDR3 sequence: CSVQGAINTEAFF. The CDR3 nucleotides are TGCAGCGTACAGGGGGCGATCAACACTGAAGCTTTCTTT.

This clonotype has more than one count but fewer than ten. The V and J genes are TRBV7-9 and TRBJ2-5; D is undetermined. CDR1 is SEHNR and CDR2 is FQNEAQ in the germline V gene (reference sequence). The germline V and J ends were trimmed by 2 bases and 1 base, with 8 bases remaining between them. The CDR3 consists of 14 residues. The CDR3 reads CASSLTASQETQYF. CDR3 DNA: TGTGCCAGCAGCTTAACCGCCAGCCAAGAGACCCAGTACTTC.